This T cell receptor (beta chain) comes out of a study of metastatic and nonmetastatic thyroid tumors. Study information: Comparison of repertoires was carried out across blood and tumor or nodule tissue from malignant and benign thyroid patients. Study-wide results and caveats: Reportedly, malignant thyroid tumors had significantly higher TCR beta diversity than benign nodules, in blood and tumor.

Authors' processing steps: CDR3 was compared across clinicopathological groups, and the resulting differences were used to build a distant-metastasis classifier for papillary thyroid cancer. TCRdb redid the clone calls on the PCR reads using MiXCR. What appears here as the V and J calls and clone size reflects TCRdb's work, not the paper's. The repertoire includes around 4,800 clones, about 22% of them detected once, and 15% sits in the top ten. A word on this clone: Its specificity is unknown.

None of the patients had undergone any treatment ahead of thyroid surgery. Germline V lookup: CDR1 DFQATT, CDR2 SNEGSKA (reference sequence). The CDR3 length is 11 residues. V dropped 4 bases and J dropped 8; count of bases not matched to a gene: 4. The sequenced sample was adjacent normal tissue. This TCR was sampled from a female donor with papillary thyroid cancer or a benign thyroid nodule (not recorded which). Some clones in this sample may be carry-over from other donors' samples. This chain connects TRBV20-1 to TRBJ1-2, with 7 positions matching TRBD1. The CDR3 DNA sequence: TGCAGTGCTACCCGACAGGGAGGCTACACCTTC. Translated: CSATRQGGYTF.